Each of the 12 T cell receptor beta chains below was sequenced from the same sample in a study of shared clonotypes between healthy human individuals. Sequencing was performed with immunoSEQ multiplex PCR; in TCRdb, only in-frame clones are kept and a portion is missing. The sample lists roughly 500,000 clones, around 85% occurring once. Material: PBMCs. These receptors all come from a woman in her thirties or forties in good health. Some clones in this sample may be carry-over from other donors' samples.

This sequence joins TRBV27 and TRBJ2-3; 7 nucleotides agree with TRBD1. The CDR3 length is 12 residues. Unmatched junction bases numbered 7, after V lost 10 bases and J lost 6 bases. From germline, CDR1 is MNHEY and CDR2 SMNVEV (reference sequence). CDR3 bases: TGTGCCACCAAGACAGGGTTTGATACGCAGTATTTT. Its protein product is CATKTGFDTQYF.

In regard to this clone: Given a far larger clone just one base away, this is likely a sequencing read error. The sample contains more than one DNA sequence encoding this CDR3. This rearrangement joins TRBV7-9 to TRBJ2-3, with 7 bases aligning to TRBD2. The CDR3 length is 16 residues. Germline CDR1 and CDR2: SEHNR and FQNEAQ (reference sequence). DNA for the CDR3: TGTGCTAGCAGCTTAGCTATCGGGAGGTTGGCAGATACGCAGTATTTT. The encoded protein is CASSLAIGRLADTQYF.

The chain couples TRBV4-1 to TRBJ1-2; unclear D gene. V gave up 2 bases and J gave up 5 bases, with 9 bases separating them. Germline V lookup: CDR1 MGHRA, CDR2 YSYEKL. CDR3 length: 13 amino acids. The CDR3, as DNA: TGCGCCAGCAGCCAATTTGAAGGATATGGCTACACCTTC. It codes for CASSQFEGYGYTF.

This chain links TRBV11-2 with TRBJ2-7; 7 nucleotides line up with TRBD1. Losses at the gene ends were 0 bases for V and 0 bases for J; bases not matched to a gene: 5. Germline V gives CDR1 SGHAT, CDR2 FQNNGV. The CDR3 is 16 residues long. CDR3 sequence reads: CASSLEGTASSYEQYF. The CDR3 coding sequence is TGTGCCAGCAGCTTAGAAGGGACAGCGAGCTCCTACGAGCAGTACTTC.

The chain carries TRBV30 and TRBJ1-2, with 7 bases that match TRBD1. V lost 5 bases, J lost 8 bases, and 11 bases stayed unmatched. The CDR3 extends over 13 amino acids. The germline V gene has CDR1 GTSNPN and CDR2 SVGIG (reference sequence). The CDR3 reads CAWGRGLQRGYTF. DNA of the CDR3: TGTGCCTGGGGGAGGGGGCTTCAGCGAGGCTACACCTTC. Complete variable domain (other parts from reference TRBV30 and TRBJ1-2): SQTIHQWPATLVQPVGSPLSLECTVEGTSNPNLYWYRQAAGRGLQLLFYSVGIGQISSEVPQNLSASRPQDRQFILSSKKLLLSDSGFYLCAWGRGLQRGYTFGSGTRLTVV.

This chain links TRBV7-9 with TRBJ2-7; D may be TRBD1 or TRBD2 (5 bases each). From germline, CDR1 is SEHNR and CDR2 FQNEAQ (reference sequence). The CDR3 length is 13 residues. V was shortened by 0 bases and J by 3 bases, with 6 bases between the two germline ends. For the CDR3, the DNA is TGTGCCAGCAGCTTAGCGGGACGCTACGAGCAGTACTTC. Translating it yields CASSLAGRYEQYF.

This chain connects TRBV6-5 to TRBJ1-1, with a weak D call TRBD1 (5 bases). V was trimmed by 0 bases and J by 1 base, leaving 9 bases between them. This CDR3 is 15 amino acids long. Germline V CDR1 and CDR2: MNHEY, SVGAGI. The CDR3 region is CASSYSRDRNTEAFF. The CDR3 DNA follows: TGTGCCAGCAGTTACTCAAGAGACAGGAACACTGAAGCTTTCTTT.

The rearrangement uses TRBV18 and TRBJ2-7; 14 bases fit TRBD2. Germline CDR1 reads KGHSH; CDR2 reads LQKENI. There are 14 residues in the CDR3. With 3 bases clipped from V and 12 bases from J, the junction kept 7 bases outside the gene matches. Here the CDR3 DNA reads TGTGCCAGCTCACCCCCGGGACTAGCGGGAGTAGTGTACTTC. This translates into CASSPPGLAGVVYF.

The CDR3 is CASSLGTPNTGELFF. The CDR3 nucleotides read TGCGCCAGCAGCTTAGGGACTCCGAACACCGGGGAGCTGTTTTTT. The chain is built from TRBV5-1 and TRBJ2-2; a weak D match, TRBD2 (6 bases). Germline CDR1 reads SGHRS; CDR2 reads YFSETQ. V shed 2 bases and J shed 0 bases, with 8 bases lying between them. The CDR3 is made up of 15 amino acids.

The gene calls are TRBV30 and TRBJ1-1, with no clear D. This CDR3 is 15 amino acids long. Germline V CDR1 and CDR2: GTSNPN, SVGIG (reference sequence). V lost 0 bases, J lost 0 bases, and 11 bases lay in between. The CDR3 loop reads CAWSVLADMNTEAFF. DNA for the CDR3: TGTGCCTGGAGTGTACTGGCAGACATGAACACTGAAGCTTTCTTT.

This chain uses TRBV10-3 with TRBJ2-2; D not resolved. With 6 bases removed from V and 0 bases from J, the gap between germline ends came to 8 bases. This CDR3 is built from 14 residues. Germline loops: CDR1 ENHRY, CDR2 SYGVKD. The CDR3 coding sequence is TGTGCCATCAGAAGTCAGGCGAACACCGGGGAGCTGTTTTTT. The encoded protein is CAIRSQANTGELFF.

The genes are TRBV29-1 and TRBJ1-2; no definite D call. This CDR3 spans 11 amino acids. In germline, CDR1 is SQVTM, CDR2 ANQGSEA. V lost 7 bases, J lost 2 bases, and 8 bases lay in between. CDR3 DNA: TGCAGCGGGTCCTTAAACTATGGCTACACCTTC. This sequence encodes CSGSLNYGYTF.